This record covers a single T cell receptor (beta chain). The source of the sample is a study of blood T cell repertoires in COVID-19. Across the study: Italy, Spain and the United States were the sources of the convalescent and acute COVID-19 samples.

Per the authors' pipeline: Estimates of nucleated cell counts were drawn from the amplification of reference gene primers. Assay used: immunoSEQ multiplex PCR; TCRdb lists only in-frame clones, some missing. That table furnishes V, J and clone size, whereas the DNA furnished D and trimming. The table records roughly 250,000 clones, about 91% of them present only once. Germline V lookup: CDR1 SGHNT, CDR2 YENEEA. V was pared by 1 base and J by 10 bases, with 11 bases between. The CDR3 totals 13 residues. Sequencing used peripheral blood. The source of this sequence is a person aged 18-30 years with COVID-19, enrolled during active disease. The rearrangement joins TRBV11-3 to TRBJ2-1; the D gene is possibly TRBD2 (6 bases). This CDR3 is CASSLAGESEQFF. CDR3 in DNA: TGTGCCAGCAGCTTAGCGGGAGAGAGCGAGCAGTTCTTC.